This TCR beta chain comes out of a study of T cell repertoires in cytomegalovirus infection. Study information: Indicated by public TCR beta signatures were CMV infection and matching HLA type.

The CDR3 consists of 15 residues. The V gene's germline CDR1 is SGHTA and CDR2 FQGNSA. V lost 1 base to trimming and J lost 9 bases, with 18 bases between them. A single record per CDR3 protein comes from TCRdb applying MiXCR to the reads. The sample yields around 530,000 distinct CDR3 sequences, approximately 25% seen once. Points from the study as a whole: Cumulative frequency (of public TCR beta family members) identified carriers of CMV plus the relevant HLA. Dominating the ex vivo response were TCR beta clonotypes that were CMV-specific and HLA-C-restricted.

The sample holds a few counts of this clonotype. As yet, its antigen is unknown. The chain is built from TRBV7-2 and TRBJ2-5; D unresolved. The sequencing sample was made of PBMCs. This clonotype originated in a human donor in good health (CMV status not recorded). Some clones in this sample may be carry-over from other donors' samples. The DNA of the CDR3 is TGTGCCAGCAGCTTAGGCCTCCCCGGTCAAGGGTCCCAGTACTTC. Translation gives CASSLGLPGQGSQYF.